This TCR beta chain was captured in a study of blood T cells in healthy people across ages. This CDR3 has 16 residues. The germline gives CDR1 SEHNR, CDR2 FQNEAQ (reference sequence). V shed 5 bases, J shed 2 bases, and the junction held 10 bases outside the gene matches. This clonotype was counted between two and nine times. Its antigen is not identified. Overall study results and limits: Estimated diversity that came from one million T cells was considered an underestimate.

The donors, aged about 6 to 100, were healthy Caucasians from Russia. Extractions gave at least 5.5 micrograms of total RNA per sample. A J-beta primer mix and a sample-barcoded 5' primer were used in a second PCR of roughly 7 to 12 cycles. MiXCR was run by TCRdb on the 5' RACE reads, yielding one entry per CDR3 protein. The sample records hundreds of thousands of distinct CDR3 sequences, more than 20% being singletons. These data also formed part of another study, on T cells of mothers and their children. That study reports: Using approximately 1.6 ug per 15 ul, all extracted RNA underwent cDNA synthesis.

Sequencing used blood. The TCR was taken from a boy aged 5-17 years in good health. The rearrangement uses TRBV7-9 and TRBJ2-5; 8 bases match TRBD1. CDR3 DNA sequence: TGTGCCAGCAGCCCCCCGGGCACAGGGGGACAAGAGACCCAGTACTTC. The encoded protein is CASSPPGTGGQETQYF.